According to its frequency, the clone carrying this T cell receptor beta chain is medium-sized. This entry belongs to a study of T cell clusters in autoimmune cytopenias. TRB amplification used around 270 ng of peripheral blood genomic DNA. One tube held mixed TRB-A and TRB-B primer pools for touch-down PCR. TCRdb reanalyzed the multiplex PCR reads and collapses them to one entry per CDR3 protein, without DNA. The table for this sample gives about 4,100 distinct CDR3 sequences. The same data also went into a second study, on T cell repertoires in aging, cancer and after chemotherapy. That work adds: Donor ages fell into six groups from 30 or younger up to 70 or older. Millions of TCR reads were in the whole dataset. Healthy donors lost TCR diversity with age mainly through richness, cancer patients through richness and evenness.

The source of this sequence is a human donor in good health. Sequenced: peripheral blood.

The CDR3 spells CASSFYADTTGELFF. J is TRBJ2-2 and V is TRBV12-3 or TRBV12-4. The CDR3 is made up of 15 amino acids.